The next 9 T cell receptor beta chains were all read from a single sample in a study of blood T cell repertoires in COVID-19. TCRdb's table, derived via immunoSEQ multiplex PCR, lists solely in-frame clones and lacks some. The table records 250,000 to 300,000 clones, 88% of them present only once. The sample taken for sequencing was peripheral blood. The receptors stem from a woman aged 25 to 39 with acute or convalescent COVID-19.

V is TRBV12-3 or TRBV12-4 and J is TRBJ1-1, with 7 bases lining up with TRBD1. The CDR3 sequence is 13 residues long. V gave up 6 bases and J gave up 0 bases; unmatched junction bases: 1. The CDR3 bases are TGTGCCAGCAGGGGACAGATGAACACTGAAGCTTTCTTT. Its translation: CASRGQMNTEAFF.

This chain joins TRBV7-9 and TRBJ2-1; TRBD2 matches at 7 bases. Germline V gene data show CDR1 as SEHNR and CDR2 as FQNEAQ (reference sequence). V was pared by 5 bases and J by 5 bases, with 12 bases of the junction left unmatched. CDR3 length: 16 amino acids. The CDR3 loop is CASSPRLAVVNNEQFF. The CDR3 DNA sequence: TGTGCCAGCAGCCCCAGACTAGCAGTCGTTAACAATGAGCAGTTCTTC.

The chain carries TRBV27 and TRBJ2-1; maybe TRBD2 (6 bases). The CDR3 is 15 residues long. The germline V and J ends were trimmed by 4 bases and 7 bases, with 17 bases remaining between them. Germline lookup yields CDR1 MNHEY and CDR2 SMNVEV (reference sequence). In nucleotides, the CDR3 is TGTGCCAGCAGTTGGGGTTTGGGCGGGATTAATGAGCAGTTCTTC. Translating gives CASSWGLGGINEQFF.

This rearrangement joins TRBV4-2 to TRBJ2-3; 7 positions agree with TRBD1. With 1 base clipped from V and 4 bases from J, the junction kept 5 bases outside the gene matches. CDR1 LGHNA and CDR2 YNFKEQ come from the germline V gene. The CDR3 runs 15 residues. The CDR3, as DNA: TGTGCCAGCAGCCAAGGAGGGGGCACCGCAGATACGCAGTATTTT. It yields the protein CASSQGGGTADTQYF.

The V call is TRBV14, the J call TRBJ2-7; the D is unclear. Trimming removed 3 bases from V and 2 bases from J, with 14 bases in between. Germline CDR1 and CDR2: SGHDN and FVKESK. This CDR3 is built from 15 residues. The DNA for the CDR3 is TGTGCCAGCAGCCAGGAGCCAATTCGTCCCTACGAGCAGTACTTC. Translated: CASSQEPIRPYEQYF. The full variable domain, completed using reference TRBV14 and TRBJ2-7, is EAGVTQFPSHSVIEKGQTVTLRCDPISGHDNLYWYRRVMGKEIKFLLHFVKESKQDESGMPNNRFLAERTGGTYSTLKVQPAELEDSGVYFCASSQEPIRPYEQYFGPGTRLTVT.

The chain has TRBV7-8 and TRBJ2-3, with D unresolved. The CDR3 spans 16 residues. V was cut by 3 bases and J by 4 bases, with 17 bases left in between. Germline V gene lookup returns CDR1 SGHVS and CDR2 FQNEAQ. CDR3 sequence: CASSFKAATQADTQYF. CDR3 nucleotide sequence: TGTGCCAGCAGCTTTAAGGCAGCCACCCAGGCAGATACGCAGTATTTT.

Only one count was recorded for this clone. The chain joins TRBV23-1 to TRBJ2-1; 8 bases align to TRBD1. TRBV23-1 is an open reading frame whose function is uncertain. J gave up 7 bases and V 2 bases, and 10 bases lay outside the gene matches. This CDR3 contains 16 residues. The CDR3 sequence: CASSQPGRTGRNEQFF. In DNA form, the CDR3 reads TGCGCCAGCAGTCAACCGGGTAGGACAGGGAGGAATGAGCAGTTCTTC.

J is TRBJ1-4 and V is TRBV5-5; D is perhaps TRBD1 (6 bases). CDR3 length equals 14 residues. Between the trimmed V and J ends, which lost 2 bases and 8 bases, there was a span of 13 bases. CDR1 SGHKS and CDR2 YYEKEE come from the germline V gene (reference sequence). CDR3 DNA: TGTGCCAGCAGCTTATCACAGGGCGACGAAAAACTGTTTTTT. This gives the protein CASSLSQGDEKLFF.

V usage is TRBV4-3 and J usage is TRBJ2-5; 9 nucleotides line up with TRBD1. This CDR3 has 16 residues. The germline V gene has CDR1 LGHNA and CDR2 YSLEER. The J segment lost 5 bases and the V segment lost 4 bases, leaving 11 bases of the junction unmatched. The CDR3 sequence is CASSRQGQGVPETQYF. CDR3 coding DNA: TGCGCCAGCAGCCGCCAGGGACAGGGTGTCCCTGAGACCCAGTACTTC.